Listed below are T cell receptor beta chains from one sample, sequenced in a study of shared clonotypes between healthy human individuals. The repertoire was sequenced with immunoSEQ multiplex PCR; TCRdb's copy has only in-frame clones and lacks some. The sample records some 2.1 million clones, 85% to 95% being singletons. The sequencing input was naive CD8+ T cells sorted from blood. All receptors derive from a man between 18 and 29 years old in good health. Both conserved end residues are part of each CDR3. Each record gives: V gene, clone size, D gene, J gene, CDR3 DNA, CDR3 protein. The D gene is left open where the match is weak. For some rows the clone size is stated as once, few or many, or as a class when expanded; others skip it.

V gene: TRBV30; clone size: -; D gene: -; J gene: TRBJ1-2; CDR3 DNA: TGTGCCTGGAAAACTTTCTTAGAGGTACACTATGGCTACACCTTC; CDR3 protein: CAWKTFLEVHYGYTF
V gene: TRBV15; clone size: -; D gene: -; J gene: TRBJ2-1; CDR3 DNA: TGTGCCACCAGGGGGACCGGAGCTCCAAATGGTGAGCAGTTCTTC; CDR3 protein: CATRGTGAPNGEQFF
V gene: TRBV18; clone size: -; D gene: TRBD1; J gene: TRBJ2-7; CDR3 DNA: TGTGCCAGCTCAGCCGGGACAGAGTACGTATACGAGCAGTACTTC; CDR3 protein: CASSAGTEYVYEQYF
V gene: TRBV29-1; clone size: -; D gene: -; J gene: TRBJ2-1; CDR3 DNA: TGCAGCTTCGGACTAATCTCCTACAATGAGCAGTTCTTC; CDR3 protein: CSFGLISYNEQFF
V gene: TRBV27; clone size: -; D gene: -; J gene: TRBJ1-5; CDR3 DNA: TGTGCCAGCAGTCCTGGGATTTACAATCAGCCCCAGCATTTT; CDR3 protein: CASSPGIYNQPQHF
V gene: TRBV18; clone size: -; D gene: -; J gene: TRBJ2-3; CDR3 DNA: TGTGCCAGCTCACCTCTTACTCGGTTCAGTAAGCTCACAGATACGCAGTATTTT; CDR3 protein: CASSPLTRFSKLTDTQYF
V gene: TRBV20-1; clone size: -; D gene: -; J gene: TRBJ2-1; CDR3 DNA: TGCAGTGCTGCCGGCATGTATGAGCAGTTCTTC; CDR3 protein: CSAAGMYEQFF
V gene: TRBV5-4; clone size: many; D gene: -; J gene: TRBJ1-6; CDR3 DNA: TGTGCCAGCAGCTTGGAGAGGGGAACACCCCTCCACTTT; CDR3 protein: CASSLERGTPLHF
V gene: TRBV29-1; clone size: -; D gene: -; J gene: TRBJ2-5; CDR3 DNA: TGCAGCGTTGAACAAGTACCGTCATTTGCTCAAGAGACCCAGTACTTC; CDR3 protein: CSVEQVPSFAQETQYF
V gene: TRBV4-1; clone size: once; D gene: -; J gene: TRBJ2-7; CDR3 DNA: TGCGCCAGCAGCCAAGTAGGCAGTCCCAGCGAGCAGTACTTC; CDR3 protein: CASSQVGSPSEQYF
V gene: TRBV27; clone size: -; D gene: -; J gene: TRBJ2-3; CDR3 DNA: TGTGCCAGCAGTTTATTCCTCCGGGACACTATGGCTAAGCCACATACGCAGTATTTT; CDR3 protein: CASSLFLRDTMAKPHTQYF
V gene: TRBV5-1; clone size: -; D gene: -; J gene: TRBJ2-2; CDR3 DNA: TGCGCCAGCAGCTTGTACGACAGGATGGCAAACACCGGGGAGCTGTTTTTT; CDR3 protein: CASSLYDRMANTGELFF
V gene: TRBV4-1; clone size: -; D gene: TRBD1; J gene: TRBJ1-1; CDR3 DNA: TGCGCCAGCAGCCACTCTGGGGGGACAGGGACCACTGAAGCTTTCTTT; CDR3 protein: CASSHSGGTGTTEAFF
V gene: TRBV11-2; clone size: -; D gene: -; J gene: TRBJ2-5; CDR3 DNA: TGTGCCAGCAGCTTAGAACTCGCCAGTCGAGAGACCCAGTACTTC; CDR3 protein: CASSLELASRETQYF
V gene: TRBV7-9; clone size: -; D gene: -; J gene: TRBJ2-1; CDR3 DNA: TGTGCCAGCAGCTTAGCGGGACAACGGGACTACAATGAGCAGTTCTTC; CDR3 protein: CASSLAGQRDYNEQFF
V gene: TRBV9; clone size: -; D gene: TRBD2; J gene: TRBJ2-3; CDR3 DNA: TGTGCCAGCAGCATGACTAGCGGGACAACAGATACGCAGTATTTT; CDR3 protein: CASSMTSGTTDTQYF
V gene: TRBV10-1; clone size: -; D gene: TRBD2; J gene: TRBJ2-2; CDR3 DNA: TGCGCCAGCAGCCCCCTAGCGGGAGAGGGAACCGGGGAGCTGTTTTTT; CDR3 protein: CASSPLAGEGTGELFF
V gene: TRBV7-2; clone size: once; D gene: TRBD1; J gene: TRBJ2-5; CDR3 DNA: TGTGCCAGCAGCTTAGTAGGTCCGGCGGGACAGGGGGACCAAGAGACCCAGTACTTC; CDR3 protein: CASSLVGPAGQGDQETQYF
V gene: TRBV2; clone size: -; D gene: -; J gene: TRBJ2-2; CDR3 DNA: TGTGCCAGCAATTATGGCCTTTCCTCGGAGGACGGGGAGCTGTTTTTT; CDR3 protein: CASNYGLSSEDGELFF
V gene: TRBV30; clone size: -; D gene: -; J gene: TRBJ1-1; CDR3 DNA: TGTGCCTGGAGTGTCCCGCTCCAGGGGAACACTGAAGCTTTCTTT; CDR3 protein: CAWSVPLQGNTEAFF
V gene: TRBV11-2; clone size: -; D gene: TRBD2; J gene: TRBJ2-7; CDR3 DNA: TGTGCCAGCAGCCCCCTGAGTAGCGGGGGCTACGAGCAGTACTTC; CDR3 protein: CASSPLSSGGYEQYF
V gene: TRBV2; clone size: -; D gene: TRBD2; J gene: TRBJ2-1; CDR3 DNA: TGTGCCAGCAGCCCCAGGACTAGCGGGAGGGGCCGTTGGAATGAGCAGTTCTTC; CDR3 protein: CASSPRTSGRGRWNEQFF
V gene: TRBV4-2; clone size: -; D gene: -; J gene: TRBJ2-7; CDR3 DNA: TGTGCCAGCAGCCAAGAGGTAGGGGGTTCCTACGAGCAGTACTTC; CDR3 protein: CASSQEVGGSYEQYF
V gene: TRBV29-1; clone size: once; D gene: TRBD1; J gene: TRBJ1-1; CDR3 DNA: TGCAGCGTTGTAAGAGGGGGCCCAAACACTGAAGCTTTCTTT; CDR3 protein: CSVVRGGPNTEAFF
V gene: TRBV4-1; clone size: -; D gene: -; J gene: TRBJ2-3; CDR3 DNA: TGCGCCAGCAGCCAAGATTCTTCCCGGTTCGGGACAGATACGCAGTATTTT; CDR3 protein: CASSQDSSRFGTDTQYF
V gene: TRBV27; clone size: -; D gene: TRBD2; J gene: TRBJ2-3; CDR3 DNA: TGTGCCAGCAGTGAGCTCCTAGCGGGAGGGCCGGGAGATACGCAGTATTTT; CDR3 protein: CASSELLAGGPGDTQYF
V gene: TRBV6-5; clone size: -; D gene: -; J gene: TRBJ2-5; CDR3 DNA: TGTGCCAGCAGTTACACGACTTGGACCATACAAGAGACCCAGTACTTC; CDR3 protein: CASSYTTWTIQETQYF
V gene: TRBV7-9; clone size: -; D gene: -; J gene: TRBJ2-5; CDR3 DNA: TGTGCCAGCAGCAACCCCCGGGAGATCAGAGAGACCCAGTACTTC; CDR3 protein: CASSNPREIRETQYF
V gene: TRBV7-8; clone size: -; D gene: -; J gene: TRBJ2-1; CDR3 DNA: TGTGCCAGCAGCCTCAAAAGTGGGAGCGCCTACAATGAGCAGTTCTTC; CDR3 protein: CASSLKSGSAYNEQFF
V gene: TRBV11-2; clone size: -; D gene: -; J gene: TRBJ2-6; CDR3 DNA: TGTGCCAGCAGCTTAGACAGGGCTGGGGCCAACGTCCTGACTTTC; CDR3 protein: CASSLDRAGANVLTF
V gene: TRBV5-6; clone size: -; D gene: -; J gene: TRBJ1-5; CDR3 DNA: TGTGCCAGCAGCTCCTCCCTCAAGTTGGAGCCCCAGCATTTT; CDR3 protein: CASSSSLKLEPQHF
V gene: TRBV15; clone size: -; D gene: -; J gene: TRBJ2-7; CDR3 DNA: TGTGCCACCAGCAGAACGACGCTGGACTACGAGCAGTACTTC; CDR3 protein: CATSRTTLDYEQYF
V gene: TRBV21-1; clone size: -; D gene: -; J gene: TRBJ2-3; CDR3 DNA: TGTGCCAGCCCAGGGAGAGTTAGCGGGAGGGGCACAGATACGCAGTATTTT; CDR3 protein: CASPGRVSGRGTDTQYF
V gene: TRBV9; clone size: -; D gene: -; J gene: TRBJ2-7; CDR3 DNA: TGTGCCAGCAGCGTAGGGGCGCTAGCCGACGAGCAGTACTTC; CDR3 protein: CASSVGALADEQYF
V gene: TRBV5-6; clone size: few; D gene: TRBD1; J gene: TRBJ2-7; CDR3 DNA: TGTGCCAGCAGCTTCGGGACAGACTACGAGCAGTACTTC; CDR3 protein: CASSFGTDYEQYF
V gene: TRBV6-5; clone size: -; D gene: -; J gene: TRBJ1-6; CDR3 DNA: TGTGCCAGCAGTTACTCGATTGCAGGGGCAAATTCACCCCTCCACTTT; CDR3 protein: CASSYSIAGANSPLHF
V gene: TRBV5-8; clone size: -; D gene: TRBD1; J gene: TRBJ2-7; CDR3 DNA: TGTGCCAGCAGCACTCCGACAGGGGGTCTCTACGAGCAGTACTTC; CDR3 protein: CASSTPTGGLYEQYF
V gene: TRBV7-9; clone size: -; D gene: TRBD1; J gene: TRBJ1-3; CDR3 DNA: TGTGCCAGCAGCTTACAGGGGGGCACCATATATTTT; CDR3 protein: CASSLQGGTIYF
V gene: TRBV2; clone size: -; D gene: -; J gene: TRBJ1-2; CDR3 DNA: TGTGCCAGCAGTGAAGAGGGGCTGGGGTATGGCTACACCTTC; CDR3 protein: CASSEEGLGYGYTF
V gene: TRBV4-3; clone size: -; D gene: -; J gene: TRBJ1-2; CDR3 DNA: TGCGCCAGCAGCCAAGACCAACAGGGACTGCCGGGGTTGGGCTATGGCTACACCTTC; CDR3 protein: CASSQDQQGLPGLGYGYTF
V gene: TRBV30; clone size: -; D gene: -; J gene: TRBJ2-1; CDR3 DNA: TGTGCCTACTCAGGACAGCTCTACAATGAGCAGTTCTTC; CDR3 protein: CAYSGQLYNEQFF
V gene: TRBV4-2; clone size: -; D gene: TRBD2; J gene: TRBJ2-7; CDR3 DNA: TGTGCCAGCAGCCAAGTAACTAGCGGGAACGAGCAGTACTTC; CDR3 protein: CASSQVTSGNEQYF
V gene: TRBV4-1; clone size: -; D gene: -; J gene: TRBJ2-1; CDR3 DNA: TGCGCCAGCAGCCAAGTGGTGGGAGTGAATGAGCAGTTCTTC; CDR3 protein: CASSQVVGVNEQFF
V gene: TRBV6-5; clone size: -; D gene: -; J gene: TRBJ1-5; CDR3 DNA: TGTGCCAGCAGTTACTCGCAGGGGCTAAATCAGCCCCAGCATTTT; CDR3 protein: CASSYSQGLNQPQHF
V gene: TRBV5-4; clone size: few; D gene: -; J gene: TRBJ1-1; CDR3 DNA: TGTGCCAGCAGCTACGGGCCGGCTGAAGCTTTCTTT; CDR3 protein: CASSYGPAEAFF
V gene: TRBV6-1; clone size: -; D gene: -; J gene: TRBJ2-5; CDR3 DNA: TGTGCCAGCAGTGAATATCGGTGGGCCCAGTACTTC; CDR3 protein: CASSEYRWAQYF
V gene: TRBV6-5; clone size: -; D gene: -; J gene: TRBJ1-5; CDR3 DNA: TGTGCCAGCAGGGACAGCTACAATCAGCCCCAGCATTTT; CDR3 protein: CASRDSYNQPQHF
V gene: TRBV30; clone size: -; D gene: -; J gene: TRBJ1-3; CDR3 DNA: TGTGCCTGGACTACAGGAACCCCTGGAAACACCATATATTTT; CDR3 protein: CAWTTGTPGNTIYF
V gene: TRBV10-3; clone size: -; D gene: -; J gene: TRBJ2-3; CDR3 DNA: TGTGCCATCAGTGATGACGGGGAAACAGATACGCAGTATTTT; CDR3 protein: CAISDDGETDTQYF
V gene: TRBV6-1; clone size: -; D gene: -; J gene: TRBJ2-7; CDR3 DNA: TGTGCCAGCAGTGAATGGGGGGTTAGTACCTACGAGCAGTACTTC; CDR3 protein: CASSEWGVSTYEQYF